These 22 T cell receptor beta chains were sequenced from one sample in a study of molecular identifiers for immune sequencing clone quantification (dated by TCRdb to between 2017 and 2018). Library creation used PCR. The instrument was a NextSeq 500. The raw public data were reprocessed by TCRdb itself: fastp quality trimming at Q25, MiXCR clonotype calling, in-frame beta chains only. For every CDR3 protein sequence, its rows merge into one entry that carries the most common genes and DNA. A total of about half a million distinct CDR3 sequences appear in this sample, around 23% of them only once. Over 0.6% of the sample rests with the top ten. Sequenced sample: naive CD8+ T cells from blood, with Jurkat cell RNA spiked in. The cell subset or site label, read with the paper, signifies: FACS-sorted CD8+CD4-CCR7+CD45RA+ naive T cells. The receptors shown here come from a human donor in good health. Some libraries in this study had Jurkat cell RNA spiked in.

V usage is TRBV7-2 and J usage is TRBJ2-7, with D uncertain. V was cut by 5 bases and J by 0 bases, with 8 bases left in between. CDR3 size: 13 residues. Germline-derived CDR1 and CDR2 are SGHTA and FQGNSA. As DNA, the CDR3 is TGTGCCAGCAGCGTCTTTTACTCCTACGAGCAGTACTTC. This encodes CASSVFYSYEQYF.

The chain combines TRBV19 with TRBJ2-7, with 9 bases fitting TRBD2. The germline CDR1 and CDR2 sequences are LNHDA and SQIVND (reference sequence). V shed 5 bases, J shed 4 bases, and the junction held 9 bases outside the gene matches. The CDR3 loop spans 15 amino acids. CDR3 bases: TGTGCCAGTAGTCCCGTAGCGGGAGAGAGGTACGAGCAGTACTTC. It encodes CASSPVAGERYEQYF.

This clonotype has a count of ten or more. The V call is TRBV12-3 or TRBV12-4, the J call TRBJ1-1; 8 nucleotides align to TRBD1. The CDR3 spans 18 residues. J gave up 0 bases and V 4 bases, and 13 bases lay outside the gene matches. The CDR3 spells CASSSGFGDRTMNTEAFF. CDR3 nucleotides: TGTGCCAGCAGTTCGGGTTTCGGGGACAGGACAATGAACACTGAAGCTTTCTTT.

Concerning this clonotype: This could be a read error, since a much larger clone is one nucleotide away. The CDR3 nucleotides are TGTGCCAGCAGCTTGGATGGGTCGCTCTGTGGCTACACCTTC. Amino acids: CASSLDGSLCGYTF. The chain is built from TRBV5-3 and TRBJ1-2; no clear D. TRBV5-3 is filed as an ORF, its function uncertain. This CDR3 region has 14 residues.

In its sample, this clonotype was seen many times. CDR3 region: CSVEEPGQVPYEQYF. The DNA for the CDR3 is TGCAGCGTTGAAGAGCCCGGACAGGTACCCTACGAGCAGTACTTC. The chain combines TRBV29-1 with TRBJ2-7, with 7 positions matching TRBD1. Germline V CDR1 and CDR2: SQVTM, ANQGSEA. CDR3 length: 15 amino acids. V shed 0 bases and J 2 bases; nucleotides not matched to a gene: 7.

This clonotype showed up just a few times. The gene calls are TRBV5-8 and TRBJ2-5; 13 bases match TRBD2. The V gene end was trimmed by 4 bases and the J gene end by 3 bases; junction bases not matched to a gene: 6. This CDR3 has 16 residues. Looked up from germline, CDR1 is SGHTS and CDR2 is YDEGEE. Here the CDR3 DNA reads TGTGCCAGCAGCCCTGGACTAGCGGGGGCCAAAGAGACCCAGTACTTC. Its protein is CASSPGLAGAKETQYF.

This chain joins TRBV4-3 and TRBJ2-1; D gene ambiguous. The germline V gene encodes CDR1 LGHNA and CDR2 YSLEER. The V and J ends lost 1 base and 7 bases respectively, with 8 bases between them. The CDR3 totals 13 residues. CDR3 region: CASSQVSGNEQFF. Here the CDR3 DNA reads TGCGCCAGCAGCCAAGTCAGTGGTAATGAGCAGTTCTTC.

Note on this clonotype: This may be a read error: a much more frequent sequence differs by one nucleotide. The gene calls are TRBV28 and TRBJ1-6, with 7 nucleotides matching TRBD1. With 6 bases clipped from V and 14 bases from J, the junction kept 13 bases outside the gene matches. Germline V gene data show CDR1 as MDHEN and CDR2 as SYDVKM. This CDR3 has 14 amino acids. The DNA of the CDR3 is TGTGCCAGCAGACCACAGGGGCGAGGGTGGGCCCTCCACTTT. As protein: CASRPQGRGWALHF.

Comment on this clonotype: The CDR3 end shows no conserved phenylalanine or tryptophan, and so a read error is likely. This rearrangement joins TRBV7-6 to TRBJ2-5; 7 bases match TRBD2. The ends lost 3 bases at V and 5 bases at J; junction bases unmatched: 12. Germline V gives CDR1 SGHVS, CDR2 FNYEAQ. The CDR3 sequence is 16 residues long. This CDR3 reads CASSFQAGPIRETQYL. CDR3 coding DNA: TGTGCCAGCAGCTTCCAAGCGGGACCTATACGGGAGACCCAGTACCTC.

This chain links TRBV7-8 with TRBJ1-5; no reliable D call. Trimming pared 5 bases from V and 5 bases from J, leaving 16 bases between. The germline V gene encodes CDR1 SGHVS and CDR2 FQNEAQ. The CDR3 has 15 residues. The CDR3 protein is CASSISVALDQPQHF. The CDR3 DNA sequence: TGTGCCAGCAGCATATCTGTGGCTTTGGATCAGCCCCAGCATTTT.

At least ten counts were recorded for this clonotype. The chain has TRBV12-3 or TRBV12-4 and TRBJ2-1; 13 bases align to TRBD2. The V gene end was trimmed by 5 bases and the J gene end by 8 bases; junction bases not matched to a gene: 12. This CDR3 is 17 amino acids long. This CDR3 is CASSPWNAGTSGDEQFF. The CDR3 coding sequence is TGTGCCAGCAGTCCCTGGAATGCCGGGACTAGCGGGGATGAGCAGTTCTTC.

This clonotype was picked up many times. The chain carries TRBV7-2 and TRBJ1-1, with D possibly being TRBD1 (6 bases). Trimming removed 5 bases at V and 1 base at J, with 14 bases between. The CDR3 loop spans 15 amino acids. The germline V gene encodes CDR1 SGHTA and CDR2 FQGNSA. The CDR3: CASSPTAGANTEAFF. The CDR3 DNA sequence: TGTGCCAGCAGCCCCACGGCGGGGGCGAACACTGAAGCTTTCTTT.

In its sample, this clonotype was seen a few times. The chain couples TRBV12-3 or TRBV12-4 to TRBJ2-1; tentative D call: TRBD2 (6 bases). This CDR3 is built from 13 residues. V was cut by 5 bases and J by 7 bases, with 12 bases left in between. The CDR3 sequence: CASSIQAGNEQFF. The CDR3 nucleotides read TGTGCCAGCAGTATCCAGGCGGGGAATGAGCAGTTCTTC.

This clonotype was observed a handful of times. The CDR3 reads CAWTATRRGLDEQYF. CDR3 bases: TGTGCCTGGACCGCTACCCGAAGGGGGCTGGACGAGCAGTACTTC. The chain carries TRBV30 and TRBJ2-7, with TRBD1 matching over 7 bases. The V segment lost 4 bases and the J segment 5 bases; nucleotides outside the gene matches: 14. Germline CDR1 reads GTSNPN; CDR2 reads SVGIG (reference sequence). The CDR3 spans 15 residues.

The chain recombines TRBV18 with TRBJ1-2, with TRBD1 as a possible D gene (6 bases). Trimming cost V 2 bases and J 3 bases, with 7 bases left between them. CDR3 length: 13 residues. The germline V gene has CDR1 KGHSH and CDR2 LQKENI. CDR3 region: CASSPGGHYGYTF. The CDR3 region has the DNA TGTGCCAGCTCACCAGGGGGCCACTATGGCTACACCTTC.

This rearrangement joins TRBV20-1 to TRBJ2-7, with D perhaps matching TRBD1 or TRBD2 (5 bases each). V was pared by 3 bases and J by 2 bases, with 11 bases between. This CDR3 contains 13 residues. Germline CDR1 reads DFQATT; CDR2 reads SNEGSKA (reference sequence). DNA for the CDR3: TGCAGTGCTAGCGGGGACGGAACCTACGAGCAGTACTTC. It yields the protein CSASGDGTYEQYF.

The sample holds many counts of this clonotype. This chain links TRBV7-9 with TRBJ2-2; 9 nucleotides match TRBD1. Trimming removed 6 bases from V and 1 base from J; junction bases left unmatched: 3. CDR1 and CDR2 (germline): SEHNR, FQNEAQ (reference sequence). The CDR3 spans 15 residues. The CDR3 nucleotides are TGTGCCAGCAGTTCGGGACAGGGGAACACCGGGGAGCTGTTTTTT. Translated: CASSSGQGNTGELFF. Together with reference TRBV7-9 and TRBJ2-2, the CDR3 gives the full variable domain: DTGVSQNPRHKITKRGQNVTFRCDPISEHNRLYWYRQTLGQGPEFLTYFQNEAQLEKSRLLSDRFSAERPKGSFSTLEIQRTEQGDSAMYLCASSSGQGNTGELFFGEGSRLTVL.

For this clonotype: This could be a read error, since a much larger clone is one nucleotide away. The rearrangement uses TRBV28 and TRBJ2-5; the D is unclear. The V gene lost 2 bases and the J gene lost 4 bases, with 14 bases spanning the gap. CDR1 and CDR2 (germline): MDHEN, SYDVKM. The CDR3 is 15 amino acids. The CDR3 nucleotides are TGTGCCAGCAGTTTAGGGCAGGAGTACCGAGAGACCCAGTACTTC. It codes for CASSLGQEYRETQYF.

About this clonotype itself: This could be a read error, since a much larger clone is one nucleotide away. This chain uses TRBV7-9 with TRBJ1-1; D not resolved. CDR3 length equals 11 residues. Germline CDR1 is SEHNR and CDR2 is FQNEAQ (reference sequence). The CDR3 DNA reads TGTGCCGGCAGCAGGAGCACTGAAGCTTTCTTT. Its protein is CAGSRSTEAFF. The full variable domain, its missing parts supplied by reference TRBV7-9 and TRBJ1-1, is DTGVSQNPRHKITKRGQNVTFRCDPISEHNRLYWYRQTLGQGPEFLTYFQNEAQLEKSRLLSDRFSAERPKGSFSTLEIQRTEQGDSAMYLCAGSRSTEAFFGQGTRLTVV.

The chain combines TRBV27 with TRBJ1-1; no clear D gene. Germline V CDR1 and CDR2: MNHEY, SMNVEV (reference sequence). Trimming pared 3 bases from V and 3 bases from J, leaving 14 bases between. The CDR3 has 15 amino acids. The CDR3 nucleotides read TGTGCCAGCAGTTTGGTGGGGAATATTGACACTGAAGCTTTCTTT. It encodes CASSLVGNIDTEAFF.

Notes on this clonotype: This may be a read error: a much more frequent sequence differs by one nucleotide. This chain links TRBV15 with TRBJ2-3, with a weak D call TRBD2 (5 bases). V was trimmed by 0 bases and J by 8 bases, leaving 15 bases between them. CDR1 LNHNV and CDR2 YYDKDF come from the germline V gene (reference sequence). The CDR3 consists of 15 residues. The CDR3 loop reads CATSRDRRQLGTQYF. The CDR3 coding sequence is TGTGCCACCAGCAGAGATAGGAGGCAGCTAGGTACGCAGTATTTT.

V gene TRBV7-9 combines with J gene TRBJ1-6; 10 nucleotides agree with TRBD1. V lost 3 bases, J lost 2 bases, and 7 bases stayed unmatched. CDR3 length equals 18 residues. Germline loops: CDR1 SEHNR, CDR2 FQNEAQ (reference sequence). CDR3 amino acids: CASSFPGQGSPYNSPLHF. The CDR3 coding sequence is TGTGCCAGCAGCTTCCCGGGACAGGGGAGCCCCTATAATTCACCCCTCCACTTT.